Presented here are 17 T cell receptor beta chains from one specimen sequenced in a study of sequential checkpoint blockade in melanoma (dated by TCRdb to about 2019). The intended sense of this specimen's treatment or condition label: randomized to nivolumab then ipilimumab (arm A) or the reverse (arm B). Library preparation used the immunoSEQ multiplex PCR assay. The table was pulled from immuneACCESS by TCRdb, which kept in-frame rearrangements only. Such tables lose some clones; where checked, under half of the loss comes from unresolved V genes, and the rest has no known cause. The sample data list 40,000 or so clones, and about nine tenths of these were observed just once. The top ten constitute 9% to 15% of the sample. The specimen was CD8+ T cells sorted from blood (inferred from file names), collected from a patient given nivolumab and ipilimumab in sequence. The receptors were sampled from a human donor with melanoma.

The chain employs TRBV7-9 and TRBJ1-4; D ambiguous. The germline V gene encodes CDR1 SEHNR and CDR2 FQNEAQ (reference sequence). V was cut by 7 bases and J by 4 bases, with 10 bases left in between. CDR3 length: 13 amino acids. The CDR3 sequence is CASTGNVNEKLFF. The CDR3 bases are TGTGCCAGCACCGGTAACGTTAATGAAAAACTGTTTTTT.

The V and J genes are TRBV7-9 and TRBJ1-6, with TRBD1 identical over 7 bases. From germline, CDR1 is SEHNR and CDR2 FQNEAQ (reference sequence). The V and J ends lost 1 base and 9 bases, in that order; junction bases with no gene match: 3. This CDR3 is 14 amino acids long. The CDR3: CASSLGQGFSPLHF. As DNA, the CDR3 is TGTGCCAGCAGCTTAGGACAGGGCTTTTCACCCCTCCACTTT.

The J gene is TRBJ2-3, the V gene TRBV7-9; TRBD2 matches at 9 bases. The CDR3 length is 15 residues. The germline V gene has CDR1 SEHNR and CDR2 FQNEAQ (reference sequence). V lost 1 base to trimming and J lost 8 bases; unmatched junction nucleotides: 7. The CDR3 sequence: CASSLVVSGSFTQYF. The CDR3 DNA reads TGTGCCAGCAGCTTAGTGGTTAGCGGGAGCTTTACGCAGTATTTT. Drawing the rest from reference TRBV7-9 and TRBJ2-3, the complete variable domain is DTGVSQNPRHKITKRGQNVTFRCDPISEHNRLYWYRQTLGQGPEFLTYFQNEAQLEKSRLLSDRFSAERPKGSFSTLEIQRTEQGDSAMYLCASSLVVSGSFTQYFGPGTRLTVL.

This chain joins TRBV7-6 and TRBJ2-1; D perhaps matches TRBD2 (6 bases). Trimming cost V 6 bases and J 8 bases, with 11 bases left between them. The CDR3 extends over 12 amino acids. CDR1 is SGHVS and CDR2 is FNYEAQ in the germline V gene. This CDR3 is CASSETSDEQFF. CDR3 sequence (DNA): TGTGCCAGCAGTGAGACTAGTGATGAGCAGTTCTTC.

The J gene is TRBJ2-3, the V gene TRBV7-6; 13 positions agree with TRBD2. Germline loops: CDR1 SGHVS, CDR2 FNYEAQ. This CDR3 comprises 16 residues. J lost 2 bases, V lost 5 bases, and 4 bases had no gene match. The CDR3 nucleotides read TGTGCCAGCAGCCTACTAGCGGGAGGGCCCACAGATACGCAGTATTTT. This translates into CASSLLAGGPTDTQYF.

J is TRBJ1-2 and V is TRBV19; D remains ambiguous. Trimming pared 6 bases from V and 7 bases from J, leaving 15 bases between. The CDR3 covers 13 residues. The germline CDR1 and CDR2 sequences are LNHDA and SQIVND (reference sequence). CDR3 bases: TGTGCCAGTAGCTCCTTGGGAGAGGCTGGCTACACCTTC. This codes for CASSSLGEAGYTF.

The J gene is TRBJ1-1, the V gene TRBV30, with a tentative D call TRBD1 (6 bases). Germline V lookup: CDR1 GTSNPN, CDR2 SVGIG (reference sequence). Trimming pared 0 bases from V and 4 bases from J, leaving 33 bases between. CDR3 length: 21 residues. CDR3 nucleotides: TGTGCCTGGAGTGTCTTCCTCGGCAAGGCAGCTTGGAAAACAGGGTCCACTGAAGCTTTCTTT. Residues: CAWSVFLGKAAWKTGSTEAFF.

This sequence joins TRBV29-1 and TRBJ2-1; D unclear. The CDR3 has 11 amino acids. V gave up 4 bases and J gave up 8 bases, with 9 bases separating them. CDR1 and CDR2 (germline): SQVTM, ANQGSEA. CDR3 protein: CSVVRADEQFF. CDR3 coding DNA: TGCAGCGTTGTACGTGCGGATGAGCAGTTCTTC.

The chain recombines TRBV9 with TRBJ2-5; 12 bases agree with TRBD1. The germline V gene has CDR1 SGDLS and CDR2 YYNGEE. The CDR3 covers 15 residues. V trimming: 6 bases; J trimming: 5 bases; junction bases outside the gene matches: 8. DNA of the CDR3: TGTGCCAGCACACCGGGACAGGGGGCTTTGGAGACCCAGTACTTC. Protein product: CASTPGQGALETQYF.

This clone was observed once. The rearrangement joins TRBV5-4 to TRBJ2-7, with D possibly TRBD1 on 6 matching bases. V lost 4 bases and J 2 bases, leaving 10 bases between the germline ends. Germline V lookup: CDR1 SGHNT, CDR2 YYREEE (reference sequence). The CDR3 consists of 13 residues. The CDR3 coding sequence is TGTGCCAGCAGCCCCGACAGGACCTACGAGCAGTACGTC. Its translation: CASSPDRTYEQYV.

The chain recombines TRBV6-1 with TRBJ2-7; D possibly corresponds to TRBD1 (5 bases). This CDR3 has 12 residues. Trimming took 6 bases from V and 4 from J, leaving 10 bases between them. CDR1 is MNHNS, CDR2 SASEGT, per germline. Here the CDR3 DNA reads TGTGCCAGCAGCAGGGTTTTTTACGAGCAGTACTTC. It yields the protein CASSRVFYEQYF.

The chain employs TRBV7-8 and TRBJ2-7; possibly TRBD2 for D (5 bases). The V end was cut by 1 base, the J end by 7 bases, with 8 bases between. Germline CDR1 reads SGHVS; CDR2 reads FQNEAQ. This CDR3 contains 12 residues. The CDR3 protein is CASSLGEWEQYV. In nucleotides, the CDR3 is TGTGCCAGCAGCTTAGGGGAGTGGGAGCAGTACGTC.

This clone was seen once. The CDR3 nucleotides are TGTGCCAGCAGTGATATAATCCCCGGACAGGGTAGCAATCAGCCCCAGCATTTT. Translated, it gives CASSDIIPGQGSNQPQHF. This sequence joins TRBV2 and TRBJ1-5; 8 bases are shared with TRBD1. Germline loops: CDR1 SNHLY, CDR2 FYNNEI. V lost 3 bases, J lost 0 bases, and 10 bases stayed unmatched. This CDR3 spans 18 amino acids.

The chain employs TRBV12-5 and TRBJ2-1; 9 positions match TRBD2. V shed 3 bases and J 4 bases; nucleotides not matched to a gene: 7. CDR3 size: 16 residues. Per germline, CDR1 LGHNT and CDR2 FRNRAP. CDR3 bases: TGTGCTAGTGGTTTTTTAGCGGGAGTAGAATACAATGAGCAGTTCTTC. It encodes CASGFLAGVEYNEQFF.

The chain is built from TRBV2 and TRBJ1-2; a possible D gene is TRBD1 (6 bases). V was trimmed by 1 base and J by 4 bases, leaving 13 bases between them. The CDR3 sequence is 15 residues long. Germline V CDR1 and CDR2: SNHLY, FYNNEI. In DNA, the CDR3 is TGTGCCAGCAGTGAAGAGTTGGACAGCCGCTATGGCTACACCTTC. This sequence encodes CASSEELDSRYGYTF.

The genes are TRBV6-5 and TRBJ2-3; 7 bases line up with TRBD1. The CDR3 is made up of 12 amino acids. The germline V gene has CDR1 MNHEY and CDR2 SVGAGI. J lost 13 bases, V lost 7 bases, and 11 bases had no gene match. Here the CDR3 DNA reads TGTGCCAGCACCGATATTGACAGGGTTGAGTATTTT. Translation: CASTDIDRVEYF.

CDR3 bases: TGTGCCAGTCGGGAGGTCACCTACAATGAGCAGTTCTTC. Translation gives CASREVTYNEQFF. The V and J genes are TRBV27 and TRBJ2-1; 7 positions agree with TRBD2. From germline, CDR1 is MNHEY and CDR2 SMNVEV (reference sequence). V lost 9 bases, J lost 2 bases, and 4 bases stayed unmatched. The CDR3 runs to 13 residues.